This T cell receptor beta chain was identified in a study of T cells in Graves' hyperthyroidism and ophthalmopathy (dated by TCRdb to about 2019). Concerning the study at large: Peripheral blood samples were taken at the time of initial diagnosis, prior to any treatment. After blood sampling, hyperthyroidism patients were treated with methimazole at a starting dose of 30 mg daily, and ophthalmopathy patients were treated with high-dose intravenous methylprednisolone. Prospective prediction of ophthalmopathy was tested in an independent validation cohort of approximately 18 hyperthyroidism patients and 17 patients who later progressed to ophthalmopathy. The roughly 100 discovery patients were divided at random into training and test sets in a 7:3 ratio. In roughly six Graves' hyperthyroidism patients, the study also compared T-cell repertoires from thyroid tissue with T-cell repertoires from blood. According to the paper, TCR Vbeta CDR3 sequencing was carried out on about 140 peripheral blood samples, which came from some 41 ophthalmopathy, about 75 hyperthyroidism and roughly 17 progressor patients. To identify TCR V-J signatures that set the groups apart, the researchers used a discovery cohort of 95 to 100 patients, made up of roughly 40 with Graves' ophthalmopathy and 55 to 65 with stable Graves' hyperthyroidism. What the research found in general, with its limitations: In validation, progression to ophthalmopathy was predicted by the model with 65% to 71% sensitivity and around 75% specificity, a median of 6.5 months before onset. A model built on a 13 V-J signature distinguished ophthalmopathy from stable hyperthyroidism, reaching 85% to 90% sensitivity and about 81% specificity in cross-validation and 80%/75% in testing. Blood samples also contained most of the expanded thyroid clonotypes (frequency above 0.001), which suggests that blood repertoires may reflect thyroid immune responses. Sample size was not statistically predetermined, and blinding of investigators to group allocation was not performed.

Amplification of TCR beta CDR3 regions was carried out from RNA transcripts. A first-round RT-PCR of the TCR CDR3 used the HTBI primer set with the Qiagen OneStep RT-PCR kit. The libraries were constructed in a second round of multiplex PCR and then size-selected and purified. The libraries were sequenced on an Illumina HiSeq2000 using paired-end 100 bp reads. For the original study's pipeline: Raw data were processed with SOAPnuke, discarding reads with adapters, uncalled bases, mean Phred below 15, or no exact constant-primer or identifier match. High-quality paired reads were merged using COPE v1.2.5, and each unique nucleotide sequence was defined as a clonotype. MiTCR v1.1 was used to align clonotypes to the IMGT TRBV, TRBD and TRBJ reference segments. The analysis was restricted to V-J combinations with a frequency above 0.0001, which together covered 99% to 99.2% of the repertoires. A TCS score was defined as the ratio between F50 (clonal expansion) and ExV (chaos), using BLOSUM62-based TCRdist between CDR3 peptides within each V-J. Welch's t-statistics and random forest reduced 500 to 550 V-J features to under 15, which were used in a naive Bayes classifier (R e1071). The public sequencing data were trimmed at Q25 with fastp and processed into clonotypes with MiXCR by TCRdb, which kept only in-frame beta chains. Under each unique CDR3 protein, matching rows form one entry showing the most common genes and DNA. TCRdb, rather than the study authors, made the V and J calls. Across this sample there are approximately 710,000 distinct CDR3 sequences, with approximately 15% seen only once. The ten largest make up about 14% of the sample.

Graves' hyperthyroidism was defined as stable when no progression to ophthalmopathy occurred over 18 months of follow-up. Hyperthyroidism patients were aged 18 to 65 years and newly diagnosed, with disease duration of less than 2 months. Any patient with an uncontrolled infection, another autoimmune disease, pregnancy or lactation was excluded. Diagnoses were based on clinical symptoms, serum thyroxine and TRAb, thyroid ultrasound and orbital computed tomography. PBMCs were isolated from around 10 ml of fresh peripheral blood by Ficoll-Paque density gradient centrifugation. Total RNA was extracted using Trizol reagent, and RNA quality was assessed on an Agilent 2100 Bioanalyzer. Including cysteine and phenylalanine, the CDR3 has 13 amino acids. The retained sequence is limited to the CDR3, 39 bases, with the frame set at the first base. V and J are truncated by 4 bases and 1 base respectively, leaving an intervening sequence of 5 bases. CDR1 is given as LGHDT and CDR2 as YNNKEL, both from the germline V gene (reference sequence).

This clonotype was observed at least ten times. Its specific antigen is unknown. Base qualities are not recorded, but no much larger clone differs from it by a single base. This receptor chain uses TRBV3-1 and TRBJ2-4; the D gene is possibly TRBD1 or TRBD2, with 5 bases matching each. The sequenced material came from blood. The TCR was taken from a man aged 50 to 59 with Graves' hyperthyroidism. The CDR3 region reads CASSRGAKNIQYF. The DNA sequence follows: TGTGCCAGCAGCCGGGGGGCCAAAAACATTCAGTACTTC. Beyond the CDR3, the reference TRBV3-1 and TRBJ2-4 genes provide the residues; the full variable domain reads: DTAVSQTPKYLVTQMGNDKSIKCEQNLGHDTMYWYKQDSKKFLKIMFSYNNKELIINETVPNRFSPKSPDKAHLNLHINSLELGDSAVYFCASSRGAKNIQYFGAGTRLSVL.